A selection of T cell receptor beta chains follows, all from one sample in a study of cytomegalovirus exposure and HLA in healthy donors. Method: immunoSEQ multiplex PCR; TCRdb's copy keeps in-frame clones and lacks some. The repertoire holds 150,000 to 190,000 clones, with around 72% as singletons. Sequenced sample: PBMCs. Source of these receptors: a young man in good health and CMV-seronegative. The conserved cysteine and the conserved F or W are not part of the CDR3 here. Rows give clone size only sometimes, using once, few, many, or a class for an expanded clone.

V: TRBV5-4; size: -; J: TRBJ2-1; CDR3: ASSSGRGYNEQF
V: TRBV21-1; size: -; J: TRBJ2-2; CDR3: ASSKNRRALITGELF
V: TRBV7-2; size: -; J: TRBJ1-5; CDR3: ASSLEIGRQASNQPQH
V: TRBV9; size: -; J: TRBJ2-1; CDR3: ASSVGGTSGDNEQF
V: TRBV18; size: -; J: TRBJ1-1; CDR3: ASSSTGSNTEAF
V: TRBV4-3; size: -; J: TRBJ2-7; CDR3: ASSQDGQTHYEQY
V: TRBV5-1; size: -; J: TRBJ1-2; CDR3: ASSEQGNYGYT
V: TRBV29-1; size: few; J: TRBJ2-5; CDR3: SVVPSEQGTQY
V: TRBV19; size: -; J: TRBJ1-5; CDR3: ASLSGTGKGRPQH
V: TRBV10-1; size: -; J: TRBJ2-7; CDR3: ASSESPVIRYYEQY
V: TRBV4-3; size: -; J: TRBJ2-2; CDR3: ASSQEGGIADAGELF
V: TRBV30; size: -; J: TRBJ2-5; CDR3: AWTRGAVETQY
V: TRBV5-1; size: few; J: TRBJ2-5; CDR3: ASSFAGGHYQETQY
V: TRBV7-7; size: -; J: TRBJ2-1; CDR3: ASSSGLAHNEQF
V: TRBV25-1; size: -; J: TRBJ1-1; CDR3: ASRTGFRGEAF
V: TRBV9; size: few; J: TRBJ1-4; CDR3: ASSAGRYRGNEKLF
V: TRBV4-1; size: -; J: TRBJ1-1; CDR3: ASSQAQGSYSEAF